Listed here are 27 T cell receptor beta chains from one sample, sequenced in a study of identical twins. Each CDR3 protein gets one entry after TCRdb re-called the 5' RACE reads with MiXCR. Among 200,000 to 250,000 distinct CDR3 sequences, 5.5% to 7% were seen once, and the ten largest hold 3% to 4%. The same data also contributed to another study, on yellow fever vaccine responses in identical twins.

What was sequenced was memory (CD45RO+) T cells sorted from blood. The source of these receptors is a woman aged 18-29 years in good health.

The V call is TRBV15, the J call TRBJ1-1; D possibly corresponds to TRBD1 (6 bases). Germline V gene data show CDR1 as LNHNV and CDR2 as YYDKDF (reference sequence). The CDR3 is 13 amino acids. V lost 8 bases, J lost 2 bases, and 12 bases lay in between. The CDR3 here is CATRGGHNTEAFF. DNA of the CDR3: TGTGCCACCCGGGGGGGGCACAACACTGAAGCTTTCTTT.

In its sample, this clonotype was seen many times. The V gene is TRBV20-1, the J gene TRBJ2-3; a possible D gene is TRBD1 (6 bases). V lost 6 bases and J 3 bases, leaving 16 bases between the germline ends. This CDR3 region has 14 residues. The germline gives CDR1 DFQATT, CDR2 SNEGSKA (reference sequence). The chain's CDR3 is CSATGQQLTDTQYF. The CDR3 DNA reads TGCAGTGCAACCGGACAGCAGCTTACAGATACGCAGTATTTT.

In this sample, this clonotype turned up many times. This chain connects TRBV27 to TRBJ2-4, with D perhaps TRBD1 (6 bases). Germline values: CDR1 MNHEY, CDR2 SMNVEV (reference sequence). Between the trimmed V and J ends, which lost 4 bases and 8 bases, there was a span of 12 bases. There are 13 residues in the CDR3. Here the CDR3 DNA reads TGTGCCAGCAGTTATACAGGGATGGACATTCAGTACTTC. Its translation is CASSYTGMDIQYF.

V usage is TRBV20-1 and J usage is TRBJ2-4; 8 bases align to TRBD2. J lost 3 bases, V lost 3 bases, and 4 bases had no gene match. The CDR3 is 14 amino acids. CDR1 is DFQATT, CDR2 SNEGSKA, per germline (reference sequence). As DNA, the CDR3 is TGCAGTGCTAGTCTAGCGGGTTACAAAAACATTCAGTACTTC. As protein: CSASLAGYKNIQYF.

This clonotype has just a few counts. This chain links TRBV12-3 or TRBV12-4 with TRBJ1-2; a weak D match, TRBD1 (6 bases). The V end was cut by 5 bases, the J end by 2 bases, with 15 bases between. This CDR3 is built from 15 residues. CDR3 loop: CASSLTLQGNYGYTF. The CDR3 DNA reads as TGTGCCAGCAGTCTTACCCTACAGGGCAACTATGGCTACACCTTC.

This clonotype was counted only a few times. J is TRBJ2-1 and V is TRBV18; D gene ambiguous. V lost 0 bases and J lost 7, with 7 bases in between. The length of the CDR3 is 13 residues. In germline, CDR1 is KGHSH, CDR2 LQKENI. The DNA for the CDR3 is TGTGCCAGCTCACCACCGACAAGTAATGAGCAGTTCTTC. Amino acid sequence: CASSPPTSNEQFF.

This clonotype was counted only a few times. A much larger clone lies a single base off, so this may be a read error. The chain uses TRBV11-2 and TRBJ2-1, with TRBD2 matching over 12 bases. Losses at the gene ends were 4 bases for V and 5 bases for J; bases not matched to a gene: 6. Germline CDR1 and CDR2: SGHAT and FQNNGV. The CDR3 totals 16 residues. DNA for the CDR3: TGTGCCAGCAGCTCAGGACTAGCGGGAATGCACAATGAGCAGTTCTTC. Its translation is CASSSGLAGMHNEQFF. The variable domain in full, with the rest retrieved from reference TRBV11-2 and TRBJ2-1, is EAGVAQSPRYKIIEKRQSVAFWCNPISGHATLYWYQQILGQGPKLLIQFQNNGVVDDSQLPKDRFSAERLKGVDSTLKIQPAKLEDSAVYLCASSSGLAGMHNEQFFGPGTRLTVL.

The chain joins TRBV18 to TRBJ1-1; D may be TRBD1 (6 bases). V was cut by 5 bases and J by 4 bases, with 14 bases left in between. Germline values: CDR1 KGHSH, CDR2 LQKENI. The CDR3 sequence is 14 residues long. CDR3 DNA sequence: TGTGCCAGCTCATCAAACAGGGTCGCCACTGAAGCTTTCTTT. It specifies CASSSNRVATEAFF.

V and J are TRBV2 and TRBJ2-1; tentatively, D is TRBD1 (5 bases). Germline values: CDR1 SNHLY, CDR2 FYNNEI. This CDR3 has 16 amino acids. V was trimmed by 4 bases and J by 0 bases, leaving 13 bases between them. This CDR3 reads CASSAMGLSSYNEQFF. The CDR3 nucleotides are TGTGCCAGCAGTGCCATGGGGCTGAGCTCCTACAATGAGCAGTTCTTC.

In this sample, this clonotype turned up a few times. The chain employs TRBV7-8 and TRBJ2-7; maybe TRBD1 (5 bases). V was clipped by 5 bases and J by 7 bases, with 12 bases between them. CDR1 and CDR2 from the germline V gene are SGHVS and FQNEAQ. The CDR3 extends over 12 amino acids. The CDR3 DNA reads TGTGCCAGCAGCAGGGGATTGTTGGAGCAGTACTTC. Its translation is CASSRGLLEQYF. The full variable domain, completed using reference TRBV7-8 and TRBJ2-7, is GAGVSQSPRYKVAKRGQDVALRCDPISGHVSLFWYQQALGQGPEFLTYFQNEAQLDKSGLPSDRFFAERPEGSVSTLKIQRTQQEDSAVYLCASSRGLLEQYFGPGTRLTVT.

This clonotype was picked up a small number of times. The rearrangement uses TRBV6-4 and TRBJ2-1; 8 bases line up with TRBD2. Losses at the gene ends were 0 bases for V and 13 bases for J; bases not matched to a gene: 14. The CDR3 is 16 residues long. The germline gives CDR1 MRHNA, CDR2 SNTAGT. The CDR3 DNA is TGTGCCAGCAGTGACTCGATGGTCGCTAGCGGGTGTAGACAGTTCTTC. Translating gives CASSDSMVASGCRQFF.

In DNA, the CDR3 is TGTGCCAGCAGCAGAGGGCTGACCTACGAGCAGTACGTC. It encodes CASSRGLTYEQYV. The chain is built from TRBV5-6 and TRBJ2-7, with a tentative D call TRBD2 (5 bases). V lost 4 bases and J lost 2, with 10 bases in between. Germline CDR1 reads SGHDT; CDR2 reads YYEEEE. The CDR3 has 13 residues.

This clonotype was seen a few times. The chain has TRBV3-1 and TRBJ2-2; D might be TRBD2 (6 bases). V was cut by 4 bases and J by 2 bases, with 17 bases left in between. Germline values: CDR1 LGHDT, CDR2 YNNKEL (reference sequence). The CDR3 covers 17 residues. The CDR3 region has the DNA TGTGCCAGCAGCCGAGAGACTAGACTCTTAAACACCGGGGAGCTGTTTTTT. It yields the protein CASSRETRLLNTGELFF.

This clonotype was recorded many times. The chain uses TRBV5-1 and TRBJ2-2; 13 bases are a match to TRBD2. CDR3 length: 22 residues. CDR1 is SGHRS and CDR2 is YFSETQ in the germline V gene. V trimming: 0 bases; J trimming: 3 bases; junction bases outside the gene matches: 17. The CDR3 is CASSLASIRRDGLAGDTGELFF. Written as DNA, the CDR3 is TGCGCCAGCAGCTTGGCGTCCATTAGGAGGGACGGACTAGCGGGGGACACCGGGGAGCTGTTTTTT.

This clonotype was observed many times. The chain recombines TRBV28 with TRBJ2-4; D uncertain. In germline, CDR1 is MDHEN, CDR2 SYDVKM. The length of the CDR3 is 14 residues. V was trimmed by 7 bases and J by 0 bases, leaving 10 bases between them. The CDR3 region has the DNA TGTGCCAGCAATGGTCCCAGAGCCAAAAACATTCAGTACTTC. It translates to CASNGPRAKNIQYF. Together with reference TRBV28 and TRBJ2-4, the CDR3 gives the full variable domain: DVKVTQSSRYLVKRTGEKVFLECVQDMDHENMFWYRQDPGLGLRLIYFSYDVKMKEKGDIPEGYSVSREKKERFSLILESASTNQTSMYLCASNGPRAKNIQYFGAGTRLSVL.

A note on this clonotype: Possible read error: a much larger clone is one base away. The rearrangement joins TRBV5-1 to TRBJ2-1; TRBD1 aligns across 7 bases. The CDR3 has 16 residues. The V and J ends lost 4 bases and 4 bases, in that order; junction bases with no gene match: 11. Germline V CDR1 and CDR2: SGHRS, YFSETQ. CDR3: CASSETGTRGYNEQFF. Here the CDR3 DNA reads TGCGCCAGCAGCGAGACAGGGACCCGAGGGTACAATGAGCAGTTCTTC.

This clonotype was counted a few times. The J gene is TRBJ1-2, the V gene TRBV28; tentatively, D is TRBD1 (5 bases). Germline V gene lookup returns CDR1 MDHEN and CDR2 SYDVKM. V lost 1 base to trimming and J lost 4 bases, with 13 bases between them. This CDR3 has 15 residues. CDR3 in DNA: TGTGCCAGCAGTTTATTCAGGGTACTTAGCTATGGCTACACCTTC. Its translation: CASSLFRVLSYGYTF.

The J gene is TRBJ1-5, the V gene TRBV7-8, with D possibly being TRBD1 (5 bases). Trimming stripped 0 bases from V and 6 bases from J, with 6 bases between. The CDR3 runs to 13 residues. The V gene's germline CDR1 is SGHVS and CDR2 FQNEAQ. In nucleotides, the CDR3 is TGTGCCAGCAGCTTAGCAACAGGTCAGCCCCAGCATTTT. This encodes CASSLATGQPQHF.

The chain recombines TRBV5-1 with TRBJ2-7, with D tentatively TRBD1 (6 bases). This CDR3 has 16 residues. CDR1 is SGHRS, CDR2 YFSETQ, per germline. The V end was cut by 1 base, the J end by 5 bases, with 19 bases between. CDR3 protein: CASSLTKTGTRDEQYF. CDR3 sequence (DNA): TGCGCCAGCAGCTTGACCAAAACCGGGACACGGGACGAGCAGTACTTC. Full variable domain (missing parts from reference TRBV5-1 and TRBJ2-7): KAGVTQTPRYLIKTRGQQVTLSCSPISGHRSVSWYQQTPGQGLQFLFEYFSETQRNKGNFPGRFSGRQFSNSRSEMNVSTLELGDSALYLCASSLTKTGTRDEQYFGPGTRLTVT.

The chain recombines TRBV11-2 with TRBJ2-5; D is undetermined. Trimming stripped 1 base from V and 4 bases from J, with 10 bases between. The CDR3 is 14 residues long. In germline, CDR1 is SGHAT, CDR2 FQNNGV. CDR3 residues: CASSLVGSVETQYF. The CDR3 region has the DNA TGTGCCAGCAGCTTAGTAGGGTCCGTAGAGACCCAGTACTTC.

The V gene is TRBV5-1, the J gene TRBJ1-2; 7 bases fit TRBD1. This CDR3 region has 13 residues. The junction had 4 bases not matched to a gene; V was cut back by 4 bases and J by 4 bases. CDR1 SGHRS and CDR2 YFSETQ come from the germline V gene. In DNA form, the CDR3 reads TGCGCCAGCAGCGCACAGGGGTCCTATGGCTACACCTTC. Amino acids: CASSAQGSYGYTF. Together with reference TRBV5-1 and TRBJ1-2, the CDR3 gives the full variable domain: KAGVTQTPRYLIKTRGQQVTLSCSPISGHRSVSWYQQTPGQGLQFLFEYFSETQRNKGNFPGRFSGRQFSNSRSEMNVSTLELGDSALYLCASSAQGSYGYTFGSGTRLTVV.

This clonotype showed up many times. The chain joins TRBV12-3 or TRBV12-4 to TRBJ2-7; 9 nucleotides match TRBD2. The CDR3 is made up of 15 amino acids. V was pared by 2 bases and J by 2 bases, with 4 bases of the junction left unmatched. In DNA form, the CDR3 reads TGTGCCAGCAGTTTATCGGCTAGCGGGACCTACGAGCAGTACTTC. This gives the protein CASSLSASGTYEQYF.

The sample holds a few counts of this clonotype. The V gene is TRBV6-2 or TRBV6-3, the J gene TRBJ1-1, with D tentatively TRBD1 (6 bases). CDR1 is MNHEY, CDR2 SVGEGT, per germline. Trimming took 6 bases from V and 2 from J, leaving 13 bases between them. This CDR3 comprises 14 residues. The DNA for the CDR3 is TGTGCCAGCAGCCCGAGGGGGGGAAACACTGAAGCTTTCTTT. It yields the protein CASSPRGGNTEAFF.

This clonotype appeared many times. This chain links TRBV12-3 or TRBV12-4 with TRBJ2-2, with TRBD2 matching over 7 bases. This CDR3 contains 15 residues. V was pared by 6 bases and J by 6 bases, with 10 bases of the junction left unmatched. The CDR3 sequence is CASSLTRGSAGELFF. Written as DNA, the CDR3 is TGTGCCAGCAGCTTAACGCGCGGGAGTGCCGGGGAGCTGTTTTTT.

This clonotype turned up a few times. This chain uses TRBV4-1 with TRBJ2-3; D not certain. This CDR3 region has 15 residues. The germline V gene has CDR1 MGHRA and CDR2 YSYEKL. Trimming left V 1 base short and J 2 bases short, with 10 bases between. The CDR3 loop reads CASSQVATITDTQYF. CDR3 bases: TGCGCCAGCAGCCAAGTAGCTACTATCACAGATACGCAGTATTTT.

This clonotype has ten or more counts. The rearrangement uses TRBV2 and TRBJ2-2; D gene ambiguous. V gave up 3 bases and J gave up 3 bases, with 8 bases separating them. This CDR3 is built from 14 residues. Per the germline V gene, CDR1 is SNHLY and CDR2 is FYNNEI. CDR3 in DNA: TGTGCCAGCAGTGACGGGTCGGACACCGGGGAGCTGTTTTTT. It codes for CASSDGSDTGELFF.

This clonotype has just a few counts. The rearrangement links TRBV27 to TRBJ2-1; 10 bases agree with TRBD1. Germline V gene lookup returns CDR1 MNHEY and CDR2 SMNVEV (reference sequence). V lost 3 bases to trimming and J lost 6 bases; unmatched junction nucleotides: 5. There are 15 residues in the CDR3. The CDR3 spells CASSFEDRGSNEQFF. In nucleotides, the CDR3 is TGTGCCAGCAGTTTCGAGGACAGGGGGAGCAATGAGCAGTTCTTC.